The rows below give T cell receptor beta chains drawn from one sample of a study of blood T cell repertoires in COVID-19. The protocol was immunoSEQ multiplex PCR, while the TCRdb copy is restricted to in-frame clones and leaves out a portion. The data hold 70,000 to 90,000 clones, with 74% observed a single time. Sequencing used peripheral blood. Receptors originate from a human donor with acute or convalescent COVID-19. The donor label of this sample is uncertain. Both conserved end residues are part of each CDR3. The D gene is left open where the match is weak. Rows may omit the clone size; those that give it use once, few, many or a size class.

>TRBV5-1|NA|few|13|TRBJ1-4
CASSRTTGEKLFF
TGCGCCAGCAGCCGAACGACGGGGGAAAAACTGTTTTTT
>TRBV7-8|NA|NA|15|TRBJ1-5
CASSLDRDSYQPQHF
TGTGCCAGCAGCTTAGACCGTGACAGTTATCAGCCCCAGCATTTT
>TRBV6-2/TRBV6-3|NA|NA|16|TRBJ1-5
CASSYSPLGVHQPQHF
TGTGCCAGCAGTTACTCTCCTTTAGGGGTACATCAGCCCCAGCATTTT
>TRBV5-8|TRBD1|NA|15|TRBJ1-6
CASSWGTGYNSPLHF
TGTGCCAGCAGCTGGGGGACAGGGTATAATTCACCCCTCCACTTT
>TRBV11-2|TRBD1|NA|16|TRBJ2-2
CASSSLRGLSTGELFF
TGTGCCAGCAGCTCCCTCAGGGGGCTTAGCACCGGGGAGCTGTTTTTT
>TRBV7-9|TRBD2|NA|15|TRBJ2-2
CASSPAGRSTGELFF
TGTGCCAGCAGCCCCGCCGGGAGGAGCACCGGGGAGCTGTTTTTT
>TRBV5-6|TRBD2|NA|14|TRBJ2-5
CASSLGLAGGTQYF
TGTGCCAGCAGCCTAGGACTAGCGGGGGGGACCCAGTACTTC
>TRBV19|NA|NA|11|TRBJ1-6
CASPGDSPLHF
TGTGCCAGCCCCGGGGATTCACCCCTCCACTTT
>TRBV6-5|TRBD1|NA|15|TRBJ2-1
CASVRQGAMDNEQFF
TGTGCCAGCGTTAGACAGGGGGCGATGGACAATGAGCAGTTCTTC
>TRBV19|TRBD1|NA|13|TRBJ2-5
CASSTGGLETQYF
TGTGCCAGTAGCACAGGGGGCCTAGAGACCCAGTACTTC
>TRBV5-6|NA|NA|17|TRBJ1-5
CASSRAGVGKSNQPQHF
TGTGCCAGCAGCCGCGCGGGGGTAGGTAAAAGCAATCAGCCCCAGCATTTT